These 9 T cell receptor beta chains were all obtained from the same sample, sequenced in a study of T cells in Graves' hyperthyroidism and ophthalmopathy. TCR beta CDR3 region amplification was performed from RNA transcripts. TCR CDR3 regions were first amplified by RT-PCR with HTBI primers. TCRdb reanalysed the multiplex PCR reads using MiXCR and keeps one entry per CDR3 protein. The table lists 350,000 to 450,000 distinct CDR3 sequences, approximately 15% of them singletons, with around 10% in the top ten. Sequenced material: blood. These receptors originate from a woman aged 55-75 years with Graves' hyperthyroidism.

This clonotype was detected many times. The chain has TRBV2 and TRBJ1-2; a possible D gene is TRBD1 (5 bases). The CDR3 runs 13 residues. V was shortened by 2 bases and J by 4 bases, with 8 bases between the two germline ends. Germline V CDR1 and CDR2: SNHLY, FYNNEI. The CDR3 region has the DNA TGTGCCAGCAGTGAATCCGGGGCCTATGGCTACACCTTC. It yields the protein CASSESGAYGYTF.

This clonotype appeared many times. The genes are TRBV6-2 or TRBV6-3 and TRBJ2-1; TRBD2 aligns across 7 bases. Germline values: CDR1 MNHEY, CDR2 SVGEGT. Unmatched junction bases numbered 7, after V lost 8 bases and J lost 0 bases. The CDR3 sequence is 15 residues long. The CDR3 DNA reads as TGTGCCAGCTCCGGGGGACTAAACTCCTACAATGAGCAGTTCTTC. Translation: CASSGGLNSYNEQFF.

There are many counts of this clonotype. In DNA, the CDR3 is TGTGCCAGCAGTTTTAAGGGACTCGGGACAAGATTTTCACCCCTCCACTTT. Translating gives CASSFKGLGTRFSPLHF. The chain links TRBV12-3 or TRBV12-4 to TRBJ1-6; D is possibly TRBD1 (6 bases). Trimming shortened V by 3 bases and J by 9 bases, and 21 bases separated the two germline ends. The CDR3 has 17 residues.

The CDR3 is CASSLAGRSPLHF. DNA of the CDR3: TGCGCCAGCAGCTTGGCAGGGAGGTCACCCCTCCACTTT. The chain uses TRBV5-1 and TRBJ1-6; a weak D match, TRBD1 (5 bases). Trimming pared 0 bases from V and 10 bases from J, leaving 8 bases between. The CDR3 length is 13 residues. CDR1 and CDR2 from the germline V gene are SGHRS and YFSETQ.

This clonotype showed up many times. J is TRBJ2-7 and V is TRBV18; maybe TRBD1 (5 bases). Germline CDR1 reads KGHSH; CDR2 reads LQKENI. The V end lost 3 bases, the J end lost 1 base, and 13 bases lay between the germline ends. This CDR3 is built from 15 residues. For the CDR3, the DNA is TGTGCCAGCTCACCCCAGGACACGATTTCCTACGAGCAGTACTTC. This gives the protein CASSPQDTISYEQYF.

A word on this clonotype: One end of the junction is discordant with germline, which a read error may explain. The V call is TRBV6-9, the J call TRBJ2-7; maybe TRBD1 (6 bases). CDR3 size: 15 residues. Germline CDR1 and CDR2: MNHGY and SVAAGI. CDR3 amino acids: CASSYVTGNVHEQYF. CDR3 DNA: TGTGCTAGCAGTTACGTCACAGGGAATGTCCACGAGCAGTACTTC.

This clonotype was detected many times. The rearrangement links TRBV7-9 to TRBJ2-5; tentatively, D is TRBD1 (5 bases). This CDR3 has 13 residues. The germline V and J ends were trimmed by 5 bases and 5 bases, with 12 bases remaining between them. Germline lookup yields CDR1 SEHNR and CDR2 FQNEAQ (reference sequence). DNA of the CDR3: TGTGCCAGCAGCCGAACAGGTGTGGAGACCCAGTACTTC. As protein: CASSRTGVETQYF. The variable domain in full, completed from reference TRBV7-9 and TRBJ2-5, reads DTGVSQNPRHKITKRGQNVTFRCDPISEHNRLYWYRQTLGQGPEFLTYFQNEAQLEKSRLLSDRFSAERPKGSFSTLEIQRTEQGDSAMYLCASSRTGVETQYFGPGTRLLVL.

This clonotype was detected many times. This chain connects TRBV28 to TRBJ2-6; TRBD2 aligns across 8 bases. The junction had 19 bases not matched to a gene; V was cut back by 5 bases and J by 10 bases. The CDR3 extends over 18 amino acids. The germline CDR1 and CDR2 sequences are MDHEN and SYDVKM. CDR3 loop: CASSPRLTGYGGGNVLTF. The CDR3 DNA sequence: TGTGCCAGCAGTCCCCGCCTCACAGGCTACGGGGGGGGAAACGTCCTGACTTTC.

This clonotype was counted between two and nine times. The V call is TRBV7-3, the J call TRBJ2-2, with TRBD2 matching over 12 bases. Germline values: CDR1 SGHTA, CDR2 FQGTGA. J was trimmed by 4 bases and V by 0 bases; bases with no gene match: 3. There are 17 residues in the CDR3. CDR3 sequence: CASSLTPTSGGTGELFF. CDR3 bases: TGTGCCAGCAGCTTAACGCCGACTAGCGGGGGCACCGGGGAGCTGTTTTTT.